These T cell receptor beta chains were read from a single sample in a study of T cell therapy after organ transplantation. Using immunoSEQ multiplex PCR, the repertoire was profiled, and TCRdb retains in-frame clones only, with some absent. The sample has 15,000 to 20,000 clones, about 85% seen once. What these receptors recognize is not known. Sequencing was performed on CD8+ T cells from blood, taken after autologous CMV-specific T cell therapy. The receptors stem from a human patient who had received a solid organ transplant and had CMV disease. The graft donor may account for some of the T cells. Each CDR3 is given with its conserved first and last residue. Each record gives: V gene, J gene, D gene, clone size, CDR3 length, CDR3 DNA, CDR3 protein. A D gene is named only where the DNA matches it firmly. Size is omitted from some rows. Given values are once, few, many or a class for expanded clones.

TRBV19,TRBJ2-7,NA,NA,14,TGTGCCAGTAGTATTGGCTATCCCACCTACGAGCAGTACTTC,CASSIGYPTYEQYF
TRBV6-4,TRBJ2-1,NA,few,13,TGTGCCAGCAGCGAGGGCGCGGTCGATGAGCAGTTCTTC,CASSEGAVDEQFF
TRBV4-3,TRBJ2-7,NA,NA,15,TGCGCCAGCAGCCAAGGGTCAGGGAGTATAGACGAGCAGTACTTC,CASSQGSGSIDEQYF
TRBV4-2,TRBJ2-4,NA,NA,13,TGTGCCAGCAGCCAGTGGGACCGAAACATTCAGTACTTC,CASSQWDRNIQYF
TRBV28,TRBJ2-2,TRBD1,NA,16,TGTGCCAGCAGTTGGGGGACAGGGGTTGACACCGGGGAGCTGTTTTTT,CASSWGTGVDTGELFF
TRBV4-1,TRBJ1-1,NA,NA,14,TGCGCCAGCAGCCAAGATAAAGGGAACACTGAAGCTTTCTTT,CASSQDKGNTEAFF
TRBV19,TRBJ1-5,NA,NA,20,TGTGCCAGTAGTACGCTCCTACTGGGAGGGGACGGAGTCCTACATGAGCCCCAGCATTTT,CASSTLLLGGDGVLHEPQHF
TRBV2,TRBJ1-4,TRBD1,once,15,TGTGCCAGCTTCGAGGGACAGATACAGAATGAAAAACTGTTTTTT,CASFEGQIQNEKLFF
TRBV11-2,TRBJ1-2,TRBD1,NA,17,TGTGCCAGCAGCTTAGCCGTCGGGACAGTAGGGGAATATGGCTACACCTTC,CASSLAVGTVGEYGYTF
TRBV6-5,TRBJ2-2,NA,once,15,TGTGCCAGCAGTCGCCCGCTGGGTGAGGGAGGGGAGCTGTTTTTT,CASSRPLGEGGELFF
TRBV15,TRBJ2-1,NA,NA,15,TGTGCCACCAGCAGAGATAAAAGGGCGGTAGATGAGCAGTTCTTC,CATSRDKRAVDEQFF
TRBV6-5,TRBJ2-1,TRBD1,NA,14,TGTGCCAGCAGTCCGACAGGGGCCTACAATGAGCAGTTCTTC,CASSPTGAYNEQFF
TRBV27,TRBJ1-1,NA,NA,13,TGTGCCAGCAGTTTAGAGGGGTACGCTGAAGCTTTCTTT,CASSLEGYAEAFF
TRBV30,TRBJ1-2,NA,NA,17,TGTGCCTGGAGTGAAGAGGGATTAGGCCTTTCTAACTATGGCTACACCTTC,CAWSEEGLGLSNYGYTF
TRBV6-5,TRBJ2-1,TRBD2,NA,16,TGTGCCAGCAGTTACTTTTTCGCGGGAGAGAACAATGAGCAGTTCTTC,CASSYFFAGENNEQFF
TRBV4-2,TRBJ2-1,TRBD2,NA,17,TGTGCCAGCAGCTCCAGTAGGGGCGGGGGGCCACATCGCGAGCAGTTCTTC,CASSSSRGGGPHREQFF